The 5 T cell receptor beta chains presented below share a single source sample, sequenced in a study of T-cell memory formation after mild COVID-19. MiXCR was run by TCRdb on the 5' RACE reads, yielding one entry per CDR3 protein. The sample records about 290,000 distinct CDR3 sequences, 15% being singletons. The sample was PBMCs or a T cell subset sorted from them (not recorded which). The receptors originated from a man aged 18 to 30 who had mild COVID-19 (a few samples of this study predate the infection). Cell type and time point are not known.

This sequence joins TRBV5-1 and TRBJ1-1; TRBD1 agrees at 7 bases. Germline loops: CDR1 SGHRS, CDR2 YFSETQ. The trim removed 2 bases at V and 5 bases at J, leaving 6 bases unmatched. The length of the CDR3 is 14 residues. In nucleotides, the CDR3 is TGCGCCAGCAGCTTAGAACAGGGGTGGACTGAAGCTTTCTTT. Translating gives CASSLEQGWTEAFF.

This clonotype was observed a handful of times. The genes are TRBV24-1 and TRBJ2-1; 9 nucleotides match TRBD2. Losses at the gene ends were 0 bases for V and 5 bases for J; bases not matched to a gene: 7. Germline assignment: CDR1 KGHDR and CDR2 SFDVKD. There are 17 residues in the CDR3. Here the CDR3 DNA reads TGTGCCACCAGTGATTTGACCTTTGCGGGGGGGGACAATGAGCAGTTCTTC. Its protein product is CATSDLTFAGGDNEQFF.

The rearrangement joins TRBV29-1 to TRBJ2-3; D not certain. CDR1 and CDR2 (germline): SQVTM, ANQGSEA. The CDR3 contains 12 residues. V lost 6 bases and J lost 5, with 12 bases in between. CDR3 sequence reads: CSVAAVRDTQYF. DNA for the CDR3: TGCAGCGTCGCCGCTGTACGAGATACGCAGTATTTT.

This clonotype showed up many times. Here the CDR3 reads CASSRRGGVTDTQYF. The CDR3 DNA follows: TGTGCCAGCAGCCGCCGGGGGGGGGTTACAGATACGCAGTATTTT. The J gene is TRBJ2-3, the V gene TRBV6-5, with TRBD2 identical over 8 bases. Germline lookup yields CDR1 MNHEY and CDR2 SVGAGI. The CDR3 is 15 residues long. With V trimmed by 6 bases and J by 3 bases, 8 bases remained unmatched.

The chain carries TRBV19 and TRBJ2-1; no firm D call. Germline CDR1 reads LNHDA; CDR2 reads SQIVND (reference sequence). The CDR3 totals 11 residues. Trimming shortened V by 6 bases and J by 6 bases, and 6 bases separated the two germline ends. DNA for the CDR3: TGTGCCAGTAGATTTTTCAATGAGCAGTTCTTC. This sequence encodes CASRFFNEQFF.